The 13 T cell receptor beta chains reported below all come from one sample, sequenced in a study of T cells in Graves' hyperthyroidism and ophthalmopathy. Researchers amplified the TCR beta CDR3 regions from RNA transcripts. The HTBI primer set was used in a first-round RT-PCR of the TCR CDR3. TCRdb redid the calling of the multiplex PCR reads with MiXCR, one entry per CDR3 protein. The repertoire has about 250,000 distinct CDR3 sequences, about 24% of them found once; the top ten carry roughly a third. Sequencing was carried out using blood. Source of these receptors: a woman aged 40 to 50 with Graves' ophthalmopathy.

The gene calls are TRBV10-3 and TRBJ2-5; 8 nucleotides line up with TRBD2. Losses at the gene ends were 10 bases for V and 4 bases for J; bases not matched to a gene: 11. Germline V CDR1 and CDR2: ENHRY, SYGVKD. CDR3 length: 14 amino acids. The CDR3 reads CATRSGSMGETQYF. In DNA, the CDR3 is TGTGCCACCCGCAGCGGGAGCATGGGAGAGACCCAGTACTTC.

This clonotype was seen at least ten times. The gene calls are TRBV18 and TRBJ2-7, with D possibly matching TRBD2 (6 bases). The CDR3 covers 20 residues. V lost 0 bases and J lost 4, with 28 bases in between. Per germline, CDR1 KGHSH and CDR2 LQKENI. The CDR3 is CASSPPGRGSQGGDRYEQYF. The CDR3 DNA reads TGTGCCAGCTCACCACCGGGACGCGGTAGCCAGGGCGGGGATCGATACGAGCAGTACTTC.

This clonotype was recorded many times. This chain connects TRBV12-3 or TRBV12-4 to TRBJ1-1; no definite D call. The CDR3 consists of 13 residues. The germline V and J ends were trimmed by 0 bases and 6 bases, with 8 bases remaining between them. This CDR3 reads CASSLARSAEAFF. CDR3 in DNA: TGTGCCAGCAGTTTAGCGCGGAGTGCTGAAGCTTTCTTT.

This clonotype was picked up many times. CDR3 DNA: TGCGCCAGCAGCTCCGGGACTAGCGGGCCGAACACCGGGGAGCTGTTTTTT. Translation: CASSSGTSGPNTGELFF. The chain joins TRBV5-1 to TRBJ2-2; 12 bases are a match to TRBD2. J lost 0 bases, V lost 3 bases, and 3 bases had no gene match. The CDR3 has 17 residues. The V gene's germline CDR1 is SGHRS and CDR2 YFSETQ. The full variable domain, rest sourced from reference TRBV5-1 and TRBJ2-2, is KAGVTQTPRYLIKTRGQQVTLSCSPISGHRSVSWYQQTPGQGLQFLFEYFSETQRNKGNFPGRFSGRQFSNSRSEMNVSTLELGDSALYLCASSSGTSGPNTGELFFGEGSRLTVL.

This clonotype occurred once. The V call is TRBV7-9, the J call TRBJ2-5; TRBD2 might be the D (5 bases). Germline CDR1 and CDR2: SEHNR and FQNEAQ (reference sequence). The CDR3 extends over 14 amino acids. The V and J ends lost 5 bases and 7 bases respectively, with 17 bases between them. The CDR3 nucleotides are TGTGCCAGCAGCACCGGACCGGTCGGAGGGACCCAGTACTTC. It yields the protein CASSTGPVGGTQYF.

The genes are TRBV6-1 and TRBJ2-7; TRBD1 might be the D (5 bases). In germline, CDR1 is MNHNS, CDR2 SASEGT. The CDR3 covers 16 residues. V lost 2 bases and J 2 bases, leaving 16 bases between the germline ends. This CDR3 is CASSETRTGPTYEQYF. DNA for the CDR3: TGTGCCAGCAGTGAAACGCGAACAGGTCCTACCTACGAGCAGTACTTC.

This clonotype was recorded at least ten times. The V call is TRBV6-5, the J call TRBJ2-6, with D tentatively TRBD1 or TRBD2 (5 bases each). The length of the CDR3 is 15 residues. The V gene lost 4 bases and the J gene lost 1 base, with 8 bases spanning the gap. Germline CDR1 is MNHEY and CDR2 is SVGAGI. As DNA, the CDR3 is TGTGCCAGCAGTTTTGGGGGATCTGGGGCCAACGTCCTGACTTTC. Translated, it gives CASSFGGSGANVLTF.

Only a few counts were recorded for this clonotype. With a much larger clone just one base away, this may be a read error. This rearrangement joins TRBV28 to TRBJ1-2, with D possibly matching TRBD1 (6 bases). V was clipped by 3 bases and J by 6 bases, with 14 bases between them. CDR1 MDHEN and CDR2 SYDVKM come from the germline V gene. This CDR3 contains 14 residues. The CDR3 loop is CASSLRGGAHGYTF. CDR3 nucleotide sequence: TGTGCCAGCAGTTTGAGAGGGGGAGCCCATGGCTACACCTTC.

In its sample, this clonotype was seen many times. The chain employs TRBV20-1 and TRBJ2-7; D is unclear. Germline loops: CDR1 DFQATT, CDR2 SNEGSKA (reference sequence). The V and J ends lost 1 base and 5 bases respectively, with 9 bases between them. The CDR3 is 12 residues long. The chain's CDR3 is CSARVFSDEQYF. The CDR3 nucleotides are TGCAGTGCTAGAGTTTTCAGCGACGAGCAGTACTTC.

This clonotype showed up many times. A read error may produce the germline difference seen at one junction end. The V call is TRBV29-1, the J call TRBJ2-2, with D perhaps TRBD1 or TRBD2 (8 bases each). CDR1 is SQVTM and CDR2 is ANQGSEA in the germline V gene. The CDR3 is 16 residues long. CDR3 amino acids: CSVRGGTGPNTRELFF. The CDR3 coding sequence is TGCAGCGTTCGGGGGGGGACAGGACCGAACACCAGGGAGCTGTTTTTT.

This chain uses TRBV24-1 with TRBJ2-5; TRBD1 matches at 10 bases. J lost 3 bases, V lost 3 bases, and 3 bases had no gene match. This CDR3 contains 15 residues. CDR1 and CDR2 from the germline V gene are KGHDR and SFDVKD. The CDR3 bases are TGTGCCACCAGTGATGCCGGGACAGGGGAAGAGACCCAGTACTTC. Translated: CATSDAGTGEETQYF.

The rearrangement links TRBV6-5 to TRBJ2-7; 12 nucleotides match TRBD1. After removal of 4 bases from V and 2 bases from J, the junction contained 6 bases not matched to a gene. Looked up from germline, CDR1 is MNHEY and CDR2 is SVGAGI. CDR3 length: 16 residues. CDR3 sequence (DNA): TGTGCCAGCAGTTCACCGGGACAGGGGGCGACCTACGAGCAGTACTTC. Its protein product is CASSSPGQGATYEQYF.

In its sample, this clonotype was seen a few times. The chain joins TRBV6-1 to TRBJ2-7, with 7 bases identical to TRBD1. V lost 6 bases and J lost 4; bases outside the gene matches: 3. CDR1 and CDR2 from the germline V gene are MNHNS and SASEGT. The CDR3 is 12 amino acids. CDR3 sequence reads: CASRRQGYEQYF. DNA for the CDR3: TGTGCCAGCAGACGACAGGGTTACGAGCAGTACTTC.